This T cell receptor (beta chain) was identified during a study of PD-L1 blockade in urothelial cancer. Synthetic TCR analog templates were spiked into each PCR. TCRdb keeps only in-frame clones here, not all; method: immunoSEQ multiplex PCR. The sample yields tens of thousands of clones, approximately 90% seen once. Germline loops: CDR1 MNHEY, CDR2 SMNVEV (reference sequence). The CDR3 is 14 amino acids. Trimming pared 6 bases from V and 6 bases from J, leaving 15 bases between. Indicated time point: peripheral blood 6 weeks after treatment start. This receptor was taken from a woman older than 75 with urothelial cancer. This specimen was PBMCs, taken around atezolizumab (anti-PD-L1) treatment. The V call is TRBV27, the J call TRBJ2-4, with D possibly TRBD2 on 6 matching bases. This chain's CDR3 is CASRMGGTSNIQYF. The CDR3 bases are TGTGCCAGCAGAATGGGCGGGACCTCAAACATTCAGTACTTC.